This T cell receptor beta chain was observed in a study of cytomegalovirus exposure and HLA in healthy donors. Study details: There were fewer than 130 million unique TCR beta sequences, drawn from approximately 190 million T cells, in an earlier analysis. There were 350 to 400 genotyped donors. Of these, roughly 80% fell in the genetic ancestry cluster associated with self-reported Caucasian donors. General study results and limits: In a later analysis, DRB1 alleles had the most associated TCRs; HLA-C alleles the fewest. A later analysis showed that HLA-associated TCR beta chains had undergone more clonal expansion than equally common others.

Worth noting for this clone: What it recognizes is unknown.

V dropped 4 bases and J dropped 5; count of bases not matched to a gene: 7. Per germline, CDR1 SGHRS and CDR2 YFSETQ. The CDR3 consists of 16 residues. Amplification used 60 Vbeta primers and 13 Jbeta primers. Clones were sequenced by immunoSEQ multiplex PCR, and TCRdb holds only the in-frame ones, with some missing. The sample yields roughly 200,000 clones, about four fifths seen once. The TCR sequence derives from a man aged 35 to 55 in good health and CMV-seropositive. This chain connects TRBV5-1 to TRBJ2-1; 12 bases map to TRBD2. The sample taken for sequencing was PBMCs. CDR3 DNA sequence: TGCGCCAGCAGCCAGCCGGGACTAGCGGGCCACAATGAGCAGTTCTTC. The encoded protein is CASSQPGLAGHNEQFF.